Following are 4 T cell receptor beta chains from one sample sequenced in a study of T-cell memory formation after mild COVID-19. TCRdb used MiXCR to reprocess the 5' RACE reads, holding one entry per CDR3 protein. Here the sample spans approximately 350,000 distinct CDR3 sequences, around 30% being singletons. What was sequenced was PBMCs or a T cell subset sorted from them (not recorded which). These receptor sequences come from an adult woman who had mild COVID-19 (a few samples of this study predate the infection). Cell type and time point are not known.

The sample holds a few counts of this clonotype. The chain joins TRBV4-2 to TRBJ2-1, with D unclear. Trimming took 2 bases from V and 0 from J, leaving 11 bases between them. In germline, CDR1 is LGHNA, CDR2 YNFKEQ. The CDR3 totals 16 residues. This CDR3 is CASSQPTRLSYNEQFF. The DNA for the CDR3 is TGTGCCAGCAGCCAACCGACTCGACTCTCCTACAATGAGCAGTTCTTC.

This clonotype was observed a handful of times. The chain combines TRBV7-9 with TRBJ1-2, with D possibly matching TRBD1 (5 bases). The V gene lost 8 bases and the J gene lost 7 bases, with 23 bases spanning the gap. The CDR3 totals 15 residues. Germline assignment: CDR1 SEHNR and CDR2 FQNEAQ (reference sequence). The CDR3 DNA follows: TGTGCCAGCGCATCCCGGGCCCAGGGTACGGGTGGCTACACCTTC. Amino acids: CASASRAQGTGGYTF.

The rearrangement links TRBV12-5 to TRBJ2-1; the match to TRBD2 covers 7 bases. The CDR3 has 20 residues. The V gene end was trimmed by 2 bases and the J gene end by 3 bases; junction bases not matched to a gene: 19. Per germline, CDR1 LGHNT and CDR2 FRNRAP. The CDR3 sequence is CASGLLRNSLGAGNYNEQFF. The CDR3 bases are TGTGCTAGTGGTTTGCTACGGAACAGTCTAGGAGCGGGAAACTACAATGAGCAGTTCTTC.

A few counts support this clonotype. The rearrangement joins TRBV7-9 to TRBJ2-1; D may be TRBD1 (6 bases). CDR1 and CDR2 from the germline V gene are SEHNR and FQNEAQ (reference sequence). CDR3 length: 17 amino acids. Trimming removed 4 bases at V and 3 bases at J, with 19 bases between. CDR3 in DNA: TGTGCCAGCAGCTCCGACTCCCTTGGACAGTACTACAATGAGCAGTTCTTC. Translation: CASSSDSLGQYYNEQFF.